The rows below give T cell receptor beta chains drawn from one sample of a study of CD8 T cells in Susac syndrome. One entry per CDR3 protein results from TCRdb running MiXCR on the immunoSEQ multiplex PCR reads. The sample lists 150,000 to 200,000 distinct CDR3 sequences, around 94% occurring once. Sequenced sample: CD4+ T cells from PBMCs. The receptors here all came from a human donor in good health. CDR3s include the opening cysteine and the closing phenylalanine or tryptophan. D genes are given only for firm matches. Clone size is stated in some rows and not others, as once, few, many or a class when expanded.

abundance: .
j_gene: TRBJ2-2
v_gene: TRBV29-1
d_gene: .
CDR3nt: TGCAGCGCCCGATGGACCGGGGAGCTGTTTTTT
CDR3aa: CSARWTGELFF

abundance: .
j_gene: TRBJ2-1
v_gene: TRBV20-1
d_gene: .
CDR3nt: TGCAGTGCTAGAGTCTTAGGGCAGTTCTTC
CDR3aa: CSARVLGQFF

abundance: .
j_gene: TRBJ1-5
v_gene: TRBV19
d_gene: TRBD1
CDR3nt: TGTGCCAGTAAAAGACAGGGTCAGCCCCAGCATTTT
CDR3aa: CASKRQGQPQHF

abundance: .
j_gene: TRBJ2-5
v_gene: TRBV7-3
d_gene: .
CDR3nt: TGTGCCAGCAGCTTGGACTTCCAAGAGACCCAGTACTTC
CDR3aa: CASSLDFQETQYF

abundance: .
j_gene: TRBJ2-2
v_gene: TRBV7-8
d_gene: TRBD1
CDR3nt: TGTGCCAGCAGCCCTCGGACAGGGATTAACGCGAACACCGGGGAGCTGTTTTTT
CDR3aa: CASSPRTGINANTGELFF

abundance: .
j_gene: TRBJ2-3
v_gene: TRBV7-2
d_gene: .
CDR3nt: TGTGCCAGCAGTCCTAGCGGCACAGATACGCAGTATTTT
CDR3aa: CASSPSGTDTQYF

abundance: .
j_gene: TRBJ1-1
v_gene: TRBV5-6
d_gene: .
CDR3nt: TGTGCCAGCAGCGCTATGGGACCGAACACTGAAGCTTTCTTT
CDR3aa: CASSAMGPNTEAFF

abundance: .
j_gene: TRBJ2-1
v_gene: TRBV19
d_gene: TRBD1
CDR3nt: TGTGCCAGTAGTACCTTTCGGACAGGGAGGTATGAGCAGTTCTTC
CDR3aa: CASSTFRTGRYEQFF

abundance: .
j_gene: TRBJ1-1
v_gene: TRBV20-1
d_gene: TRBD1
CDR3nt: TGCAGTGCTTTACAGGGGGCGCAGGGGGCCGAGGCTTTCTTT
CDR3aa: CSALQGAQGAEAFF

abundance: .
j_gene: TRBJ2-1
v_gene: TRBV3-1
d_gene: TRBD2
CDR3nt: TGTGCCAGCAGCCAAGGACTAGCGGGGGAATACAATGAGCAGTTCTTC
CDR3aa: CASSQGLAGEYNEQFF

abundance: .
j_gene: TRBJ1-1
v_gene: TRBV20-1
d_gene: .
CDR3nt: TGCAGTGCTGGGACTAGAGGCACTGAAGCTTTCTTT
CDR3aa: CSAGTRGTEAFF

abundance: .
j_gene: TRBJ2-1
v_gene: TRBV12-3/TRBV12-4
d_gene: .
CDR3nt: TGTGCCAGCAGGCCGTTCAGGGCCGGCGATGAGCAGTTCTTC
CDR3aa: CASRPFRAGDEQFF

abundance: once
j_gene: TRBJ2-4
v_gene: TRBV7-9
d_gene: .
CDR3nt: TGTGCCAGCAGACCGATTACATCAGAGTATATAGCCAAAAACATTCAGTACTTC
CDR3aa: CASRPITSEYIAKNIQYF

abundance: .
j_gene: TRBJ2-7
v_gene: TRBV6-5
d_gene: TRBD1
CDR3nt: TGTGCCAGCAGTTACCGGGACAGGGGTGGGTACGAGCAGTACTTC
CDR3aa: CASSYRDRGGYEQYF

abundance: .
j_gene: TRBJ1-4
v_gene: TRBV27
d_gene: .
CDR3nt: TGTGCCAGCAGTCGACGGGATAATGAAAAACTGTTTTTT
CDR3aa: CASSRRDNEKLFF

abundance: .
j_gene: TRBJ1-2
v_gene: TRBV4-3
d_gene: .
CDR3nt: TGCGCCAGCAGCCAAGCATTTCGGGGAGGGAGGCGGGATGGCTACACCTTC
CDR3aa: CASSQAFRGGRRDGYTF

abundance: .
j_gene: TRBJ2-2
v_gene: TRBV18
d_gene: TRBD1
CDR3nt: TGTGCCAGCTCAGACAGGGGCCTGAACACCGGGGAGCTGTTTTTT
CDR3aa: CASSDRGLNTGELFF

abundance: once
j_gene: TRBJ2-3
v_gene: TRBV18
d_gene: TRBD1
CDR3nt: TGTGCCAGCTCACCACAGGGGGCGAAAGATACGCAGTATTTT
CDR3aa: CASSPQGAKDTQYF

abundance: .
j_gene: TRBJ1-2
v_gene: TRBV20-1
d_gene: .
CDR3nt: TGCAGTGCTAGAGTACAGACCGACCGCTTCTATGGCTACACCTTC
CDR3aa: CSARVQTDRFYGYTF

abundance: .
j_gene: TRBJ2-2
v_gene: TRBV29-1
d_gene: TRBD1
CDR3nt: TGCAGCGCGGGACAGGCCTTAGGGGAGCTGTTTTTT
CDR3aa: CSAGQALGELFF

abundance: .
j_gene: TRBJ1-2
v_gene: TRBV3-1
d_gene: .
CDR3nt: TGTGCCAGCAGCTACAGGGCCCAGCAAGTCTACACCTTC
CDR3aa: CASSYRAQQVYTF

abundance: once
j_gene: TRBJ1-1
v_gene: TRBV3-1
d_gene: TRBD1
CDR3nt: TGTGCCAGCAGGCGACAGGGGGGAAACACTGAAGCTTTCTTT
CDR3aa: CASRRQGGNTEAFF

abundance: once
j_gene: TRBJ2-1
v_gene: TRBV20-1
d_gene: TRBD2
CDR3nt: TGCAGTGCTAGCAGGACTAGCGGCTACAATGAGCAGTTCTTC
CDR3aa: CSASRTSGYNEQFF

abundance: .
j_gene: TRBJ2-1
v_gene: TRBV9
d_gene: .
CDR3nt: TGTGCCAGCAGCGTAGAGGGGCAGAACAATGAGCAGTTCTTC
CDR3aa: CASSVEGQNNEQFF

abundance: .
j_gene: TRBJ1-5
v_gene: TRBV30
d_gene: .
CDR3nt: TGTGCCTGGAGTAACCGGGGGAATCAGCCCCAGCATTTT
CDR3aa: CAWSNRGNQPQHF

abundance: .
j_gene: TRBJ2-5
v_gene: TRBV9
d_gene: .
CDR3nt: TGTGCCAGCAGCGTTCTCCCGGGGGGCGGAGAGACCCAGTACTTC
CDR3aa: CASSVLPGGGETQYF

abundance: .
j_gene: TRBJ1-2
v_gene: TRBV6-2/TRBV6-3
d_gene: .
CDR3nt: TGTGCCAGCAGACCGGGACCCTCCTATGGCTACACCTTC
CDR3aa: CASRPGPSYGYTF

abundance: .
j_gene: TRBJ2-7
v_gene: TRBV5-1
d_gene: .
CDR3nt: TGCGCCAGCAGGGGGTACGCCTACGAGCAGTACTTC
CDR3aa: CASRGYAYEQYF

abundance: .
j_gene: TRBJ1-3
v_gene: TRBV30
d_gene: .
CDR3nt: TGTGCCTGGAGTGTTACCGGGACCGGAAACACCATATATTTT
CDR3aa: CAWSVTGTGNTIYF

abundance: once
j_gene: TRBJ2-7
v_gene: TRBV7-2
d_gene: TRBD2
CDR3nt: TGTGCCAGCAGCTTATTGGCCGCCGGGACTACCTACGAGCAGTACTTC
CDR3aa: CASSLLAAGTTYEQYF

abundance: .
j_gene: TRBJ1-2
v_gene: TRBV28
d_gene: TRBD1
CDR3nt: TGTGCCAGCAGTTTACAGGGGGTCGGTAACTATGGCTACACCTTC
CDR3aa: CASSLQGVGNYGYTF

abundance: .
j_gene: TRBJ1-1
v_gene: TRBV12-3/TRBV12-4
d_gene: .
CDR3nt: TGTGCCAGCAGCCCAGAACCCGGCCGGATGAACACTGAAGCTTTCTTT
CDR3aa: CASSPEPGRMNTEAFF

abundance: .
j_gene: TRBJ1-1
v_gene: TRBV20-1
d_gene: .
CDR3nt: TGCAGTGCTAGAGACGTAGGCTCCAAGGGGTCTGAAGCTTTCTTT
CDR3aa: CSARDVGSKGSEAFF

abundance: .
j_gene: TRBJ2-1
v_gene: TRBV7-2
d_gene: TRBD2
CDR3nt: TGTGCCAGCAGCGCCAAGGGACTAGCGGGGACGAGCTCCTACAATGAGCAGTTCTTC
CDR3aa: CASSAKGLAGTSSYNEQFF

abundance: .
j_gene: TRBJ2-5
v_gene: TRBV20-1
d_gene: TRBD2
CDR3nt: TGCAGTGCTGCGGGACTAGCGGGGGAGACCCAGTACTTC
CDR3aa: CSAAGLAGETQYF

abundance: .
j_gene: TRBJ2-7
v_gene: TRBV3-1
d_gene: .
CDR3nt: TGTGCCAGCAGCCAACGCACGCCCTACGAGCAGTACTTC
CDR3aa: CASSQRTPYEQYF

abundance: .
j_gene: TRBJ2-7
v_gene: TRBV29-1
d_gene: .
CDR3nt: TGCAGCGTTGAGTTGGACAGCTCCTACGAGCAGTACTTC
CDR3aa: CSVELDSSYEQYF

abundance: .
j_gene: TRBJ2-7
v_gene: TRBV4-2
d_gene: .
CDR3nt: TGTGCCAGCAGCCAAGGACGTCCGACTGTAAACTACGAGCAGTACTTC
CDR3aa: CASSQGRPTVNYEQYF

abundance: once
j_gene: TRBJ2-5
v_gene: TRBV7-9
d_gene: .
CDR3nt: TGTGCCAGCAGCTTACGAGAGGAGGAGACCCAGTACTTC
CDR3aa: CASSLREEETQYF

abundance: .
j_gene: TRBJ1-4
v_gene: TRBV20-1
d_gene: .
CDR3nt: TGCAGTGCTAGTCTTCAGGGTGGTGAAAAACTGTTTTTT
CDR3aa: CSASLQGGEKLFF